A selection of T cell receptor beta chains follows, all from one sample in a study of PD-1 blockade in mismatch repair-deficient tumors. The assay was immunoSEQ multiplex PCR, and TCRdb's table has in-frame clones only and misses some. The sample has about 38,000 clones; roughly 84% are singletons. Sequences were derived from peripheral blood, sampled roughly 75 weeks after starting pembrolizumab. The receptors here all came from an adult with mismatch repair-deficient cancer. Each CDR3 is given without its conserved first and last residue. The order of the fields is clone size, J gene, V gene, CDR3 protein. Only part of the rows carry a size: once, few, many, or a class if the clone is expanded.

clone_size: NA; j_call: TRBJ2-7; v_call: TRBV7-2; cdr3_aa: ASSLSGVVQY
clone_size: NA; j_call: TRBJ1-2; v_call: TRBV4-1; cdr3_aa: ASSRPQGVEGYT
clone_size: NA; j_call: TRBJ2-2; v_call: TRBV30; cdr3_aa: AWRWGRDTGELF
clone_size: few; j_call: TRBJ1-2; v_call: TRBV2; cdr3_aa: ASSLTGDYGYT
clone_size: NA; j_call: TRBJ2-7; v_call: TRBV9; cdr3_aa: ASSVADRAYEQY
clone_size: NA; j_call: TRBJ2-1; v_call: TRBV10-1; cdr3_aa: ASSVTGDYNEQF
clone_size: NA; j_call: TRBJ2-2; v_call: TRBV28; cdr3_aa: ASSLSRQGGGAGELF
clone_size: NA; j_call: TRBJ1-1; v_call: TRBV7-3; cdr3_aa: ASSLSWDQKEAF
clone_size: NA; j_call: TRBJ1-1; v_call: TRBV7-9; cdr3_aa: ASSSWKGQHTEAF
clone_size: NA; j_call: TRBJ1-2; v_call: TRBV19; cdr3_aa: ASSRQGEGYT
clone_size: NA; j_call: TRBJ2-5; v_call: TRBV10-3; cdr3_aa: AISDSGTPLLRQETQY
clone_size: NA; j_call: TRBJ1-4; v_call: TRBV7-6; cdr3_aa: ASSFGEKLF
clone_size: NA; j_call: TRBJ2-3; v_call: TRBV10-2; cdr3_aa: ASNLLAGGPPDTQY
clone_size: NA; j_call: TRBJ2-3; v_call: TRBV30; cdr3_aa: AWSKISADTQY
clone_size: NA; j_call: TRBJ1-2; v_call: TRBV7-6; cdr3_aa: ASSPGVDNYGYT
clone_size: NA; j_call: TRBJ2-1; v_call: TRBV13; cdr3_aa: ASSPRVGPGF